These 8 T cell receptor beta chains were sequenced from one sample in a study of T cells in Graves' hyperthyroidism and ophthalmopathy. Amplification targeted TCR beta CDR3 regions from RNA transcripts. Researchers ran a first-round RT-PCR on the TCR CDR3 using the HTBI primer set. One entry per CDR3 protein, called by TCRdb with MiXCR from the multiplex PCR reads. This table has about 400,000 distinct CDR3 sequences, roughly 15% appearing once. Sequencing was done on a sample of blood. These receptors were taken from a woman aged 55 to 70 with Graves' ophthalmopathy.

In its sample, this clonotype was seen many times. The chain couples TRBV30 to TRBJ2-1; 7 nucleotides match TRBD2. This CDR3 region has 15 residues. Germline V CDR1 and CDR2: GTSNPN, SVGIG (reference sequence). Losses at the gene ends were 2 bases for V and 0 bases for J; bases not matched to a gene: 4. CDR3 in DNA: TGTGCCTGGAGTCTGGGGGGGAGCTCCTACAATGAGCAGTTCTTC. Translated, it gives CAWSLGGSSYNEQFF.

About this clonotype itself: A much larger clonotype is one base distant, so this may be a read error. V and J are TRBV19 and TRBJ1-5; D is undetermined. Germline values: CDR1 LNHDA, CDR2 SQIVND (reference sequence). V lost 6 bases, J lost 7 bases, and 13 bases lay in between. CDR3 size: 13 residues. The CDR3 DNA reads as TGTGCCAGTAGCGACGGCACGAAGCAGCCCCAGCATTTT. This codes for CASSDGTKQPQHF.

The table lists this clonotype with many counts. The J gene is TRBJ2-7, the V gene TRBV29-1; 13 positions agree with TRBD2. The CDR3 has 14 residues. J lost 7 bases, V lost 6 bases, and 9 bases had no gene match. The germline V gene encodes CDR1 SQVTM and CDR2 ANQGSEA. Here the CDR3 reads CSVELAGGGREQYF. The CDR3 DNA sequence: TGCAGCGTGGAACTAGCGGGAGGGGGACGGGAGCAGTACTTC.

This clonotype was observed many times. The V and J genes are TRBV7-2 and TRBJ2-1; 8 positions match TRBD2. This CDR3 region has 16 residues. The germline CDR1 and CDR2 sequences are SGHTA and FQGNSA. The J segment lost 7 bases and the V segment lost 2 bases, leaving 10 bases of the junction unmatched. CDR3 sequence: CASSLPPGGGGNEQFF. The CDR3 region has the DNA TGTGCCAGCAGCTTACCACCGGGAGGGGGGGGGAATGAGCAGTTCTTC. The entire variable domain, with the rest obtained from reference TRBV7-2 and TRBJ2-1, is as follows: GAGVSQSPSNKVTEKGKDVELRCDPISGHTALYWYRQSLGQGLEFLIYFQGNSAPDKSGLPSDRFSAERTGGSVSTLTIQRTQQEDSAVYLCASSLPPGGGGNEQFFGPGTRLTVL.

This clonotype appeared many times. The rearrangement links TRBV2 to TRBJ2-7, with a tentative D call TRBD2 (7 bases). V was cut by 7 bases and J by 0 bases, with 16 bases left in between. Germline V gene lookup returns CDR1 SNHLY and CDR2 FYNNEI. The CDR3 totals 15 residues. The CDR3 loop is CASTEGGATSYEQYF. As DNA, the CDR3 is TGTGCCAGCACCGAGGGGGGGGCCACCTCCTACGAGCAGTACTTC.

This clonotype was observed many times. The chain recombines TRBV7-3 with TRBJ1-5; the D is unclear. V was cut by 0 bases and J by 2 bases, with 8 bases left in between. Germline V gene data show CDR1 as SGHTA and CDR2 as FQGTGA. The CDR3 is 15 amino acids. Written as DNA, the CDR3 is TGTGCCAGCAGCTTAACCGGGAATGGCAATCAGCCCCAGCATTTT. It translates to CASSLTGNGNQPQHF.

This clonotype appeared many times. The rearrangement joins TRBV5-1 to TRBJ1-3; no definite D call. CDR1 is SGHRS, CDR2 YFSETQ, per germline. The CDR3 extends over 14 amino acids. The V end was cut by 4 bases, the J end by 4 bases, with 12 bases between. CDR3 nucleotides: TGCGCCAGCAGCAATGACGGACGGGGAAACACCATATATTTT. This encodes CASSNDGRGNTIYF.

Ten or more counts support this clonotype. The rearrangement joins TRBV24-1 to TRBJ1-1, with a tentative D call TRBD1 (5 bases). The germline V and J ends were trimmed by 8 bases and 1 base, with 10 bases remaining between them. This CDR3 spans 13 amino acids. The germline CDR1 and CDR2 sequences are KGHDR and SFDVKD. The chain's CDR3 is CATTGRTNTEAFF. In DNA form, the CDR3 reads TGTGCCACCACAGGGCGGACGAACACTGAAGCTTTCTTT.